These 7 T cell receptor beta chains share one sample of origin, sequenced in a study of beta chain features in type 1 diabetes. All of the isolated RNA was reverse transcribed, so expressed TCRB transcripts were sequenced. Profiling relied on immunoSEQ multiplex PCR, and the TCRdb table lists in-frame clones only, not all of them. Of fewer than 650,000 clones listed, 15% to 18% are singletons. Sample: naive CD4+ T cells from blood. These receptors originate from a man aged 18 to 30 in good health.

This clone was detected only a few times. This chain joins TRBV7-2 and TRBJ1-1; D ambiguous. The germline V and J ends were trimmed by 5 bases and 10 bases, with 14 bases remaining between them. CDR3 length: 12 residues. Germline lookup yields CDR1 SGHTA and CDR2 FQGNSA. The CDR3 sequence is CASSPTGRRAFF. The CDR3 bases are TGTGCCAGCAGCCCAACCGGGAGGCGAGCTTTCTTT.

The sample holds a few counts of this clone. V is TRBV18 and J is TRBJ1-5; no definite D call. Germline V gene data show CDR1 as KGHSH and CDR2 as LQKENI. CDR3 size: 16 residues. V lost 1 base to trimming and J lost 7 bases, with 17 bases between them. The CDR3 region has the DNA TGTGCCAGCTCACCACTTAATCAAGGGCCGGGGCAGCCCCAGCATTTT. Encoded protein: CASSPLNQGPGQPQHF.

This clone was counted only a few times. V usage is TRBV2 and J usage is TRBJ2-1; D gene uncertain. Between the trimmed V and J ends, which lost 4 bases and 4 bases, there was a span of 8 bases. CDR1 and CDR2 (germline): SNHLY, FYNNEI. This CDR3 has 13 residues. The CDR3 DNA follows: TGTGCCAGCAGTGTCAACGGTTACAATGAGCAGTTCTTC. As protein: CASSVNGYNEQFF.

The chain is built from TRBV29-1 and TRBJ1-4; no clear D gene. The CDR3 consists of 14 residues. Germline CDR1 reads SQVTM; CDR2 reads ANQGSEA. V was trimmed by 0 bases and J by 0 bases, leaving 5 bases between them. Written as DNA, the CDR3 is TGCAGCGTTGAAGAGGGAACAACTAATGAAAAACTGTTTTTT. Translated, it gives CSVEEGTTNEKLFF.

This clone turned up a few times. This chain joins TRBV29-1 and TRBJ1-4, with D possibly being TRBD1 (5 bases). CDR3 size: 10 residues. V gave up 7 bases and J gave up 7 bases, with 7 bases separating them. Per the germline V gene, CDR1 is SQVTM and CDR2 is ANQGSEA. CDR3 loop: CSGGTEKLFF. The CDR3, as DNA: TGCAGCGGGGGGACTGAAAAACTGTTTTTT.

The chain links TRBV5-1 to TRBJ2-2; D unresolved. Trimming took 6 bases from V and 6 from J, leaving 18 bases between them. The germline V gene encodes CDR1 SGHRS and CDR2 YFSETQ. This CDR3 is built from 15 residues. CDR3 sequence reads: CASKPPGISAGELFF. The CDR3, as DNA: TGCGCCAGCAAGCCGCCCGGAATTTCGGCCGGGGAGCTGTTTTTT. The full variable domain, in which reference TRBV5-1 and TRBJ2-2 provide the parts outside the CDR3, is KAGVTQTPRYLIKTRGQQVTLSCSPISGHRSVSWYQQTPGQGLQFLFEYFSETQRNKGNFPGRFSGRQFSNSRSEMNVSTLELGDSALYLCASKPPGISAGELFFGEGSRLTVL.

The J gene is TRBJ1-2, the V gene TRBV6-1; 7 bases map to TRBD1. In germline, CDR1 is MNHNS, CDR2 SASEGT. J gave up 6 bases and V 0 bases, and 4 bases lay outside the gene matches. The CDR3 contains 14 residues. The CDR3 nucleotides read TGTGCCAGCAGTGAAGCCACAGGGGTGGATGGCTACACCTTC. It specifies CASSEATGVDGYTF.